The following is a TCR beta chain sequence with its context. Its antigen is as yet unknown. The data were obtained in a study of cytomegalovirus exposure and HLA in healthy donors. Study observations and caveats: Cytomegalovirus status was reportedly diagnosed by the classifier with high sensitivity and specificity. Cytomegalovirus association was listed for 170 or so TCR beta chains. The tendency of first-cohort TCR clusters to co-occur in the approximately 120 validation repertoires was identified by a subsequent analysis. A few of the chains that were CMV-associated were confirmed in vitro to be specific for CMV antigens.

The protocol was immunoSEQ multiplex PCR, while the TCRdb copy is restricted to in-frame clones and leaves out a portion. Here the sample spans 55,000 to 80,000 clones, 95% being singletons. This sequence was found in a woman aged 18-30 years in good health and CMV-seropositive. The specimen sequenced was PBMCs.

CDR3 in DNA: TGTGCCAGCAGCTCATCCGGGAACAATCAGCCCCAGCATTTT. Its protein is CASSSSGNNQPQHF. The rearrangement joins TRBV7-9 to TRBJ1-5, with D unresolved. The germline CDR1 and CDR2 sequences are SEHNR and FQNEAQ (reference sequence). Trimming left V 4 bases short and J 3 bases short, with 10 bases between. This CDR3 is 14 amino acids long.